This T cell receptor (beta chain) derives from a study of blood T cell repertoires in COVID-19. Across the study: Researchers got acute and convalescent COVID-19 samples from the United States, Italy and Spain. T cells, B-cell-depleted T cells, or PBMCs supplied cDNA or gDNA.

Original handling: Estimates of nucleated cell counts were drawn from the amplification of reference gene primers. The protocol was immunoSEQ multiplex PCR, while the TCRdb copy is restricted to in-frame clones and leaves out a portion. The DNA was the basis for D and trimming; V, J and clone size are from that table. In the table there are 150,000 to 200,000 clones, 80% to 90% of which are singletons. CDR3 length: 12 amino acids. Trimming left V 6 bases short and J 2 bases short, with 7 bases between. Germline CDR1 and CDR2: MNHNY and SVGAGI (reference sequence). The TCR was taken from a man aged 30 to 39 with active or convalescent COVID-19. Sequences were obtained from peripheral blood. V usage is TRBV6-6 and J usage is TRBJ1-1; D uncertain. The CDR3 is CASRSVNTEAFF. DNA for the CDR3: TGTGCCAGCAGGTCAGTTAACACTGAAGCTTTCTTT.